The source of this T cell receptor beta chain is a study of control samples from healthy donors and cancer patients. Repertoires were generated with immunoSEQ multiplex PCR, while TCRdb's copy carries only in-frame clones and drops some. Of over 70,000 clones listed, 85% to 90% are singletons. Germline CDR1 MGHRA, CDR2 YSYEKL. V lost 1 base to trimming and J lost 3 bases, with 7 bases between them. The CDR3 is 14 amino acids. The specimen was blood. The clonotype comes from a woman aged 55-75 years in good health. This chain joins TRBV4-1 and TRBJ2-4, with D unclear. The CDR3 here is CASSQGVNKNIQYF. In nucleotides, the CDR3 is TGCGCCAGCAGCCAAGGGGTAAACAAAAACATTCAGTACTTC.